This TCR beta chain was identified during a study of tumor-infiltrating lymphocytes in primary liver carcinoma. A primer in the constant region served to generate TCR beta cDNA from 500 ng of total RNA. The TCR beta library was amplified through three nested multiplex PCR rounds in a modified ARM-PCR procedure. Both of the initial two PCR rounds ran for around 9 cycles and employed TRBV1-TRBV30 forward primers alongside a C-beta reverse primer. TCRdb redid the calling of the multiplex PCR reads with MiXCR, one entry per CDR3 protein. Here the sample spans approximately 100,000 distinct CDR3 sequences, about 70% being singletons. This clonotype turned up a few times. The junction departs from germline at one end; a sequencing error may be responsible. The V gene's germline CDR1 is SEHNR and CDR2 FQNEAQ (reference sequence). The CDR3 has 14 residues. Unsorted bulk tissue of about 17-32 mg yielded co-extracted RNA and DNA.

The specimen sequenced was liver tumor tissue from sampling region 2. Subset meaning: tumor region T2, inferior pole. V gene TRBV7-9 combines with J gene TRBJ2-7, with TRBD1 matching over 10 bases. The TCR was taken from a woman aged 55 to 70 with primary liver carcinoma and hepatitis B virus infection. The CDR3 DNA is TGTACCAGCAGCTCTTGGACAGGGGGCTACGAGCAGTACTTC. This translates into CTSSSWTGGYEQYF.